This T cell receptor beta chain was recorded in a study of CD8+ T cells in alopecia areata. A word on this clone: Its antigen remains unknown.

RNA was isolated and reverse transcribed to cDNA, the sequencing template. Sequencing was performed with immunoSEQ multiplex PCR; in TCRdb, only in-frame clones are kept and a portion is missing. The repertoire holds around 150,000 clones, with 55% to 65% as singletons. With 0 bases removed from V and 1 base from J, the gap between germline ends came to 13 bases. From germline, CDR1 is SQVTM and CDR2 ANQGSEA. This CDR3 spans 16 amino acids. Whole-study findings and limits: Greater clonality was observed in lesional scalp samples, especially alopecia totalis/universalis, versus normal scalp.

This chain uses TRBV29-1 with TRBJ2-1; no firm D call. The material sequenced was CD4+ T cells sorted from blood. This receptor was obtained from a human donor in good health. DNA for the CDR3: TGCAGCGTTGAAGACGGGCTGTGGCCATCCTACAATGAGCAGTTCTTC. As protein: CSVEDGLWPSYNEQFF.